A selection of T cell receptor beta chains follows, all from one sample in a study of blood T cell repertoires in COVID-19. Sequencing was performed with immunoSEQ multiplex PCR; in TCRdb, only in-frame clones are kept and a portion is missing. The sample contains 200,000 to 250,000 clones, 90% to 95% of which appear only once. The sample consisted of peripheral blood. The source is a man aged 60 to 69 with COVID-19, enrolled during active disease. The conserved cysteine and the conserved F or W are not part of the CDR3 here. The order of the fields is V gene, CDR3 length, J gene, CDR3 protein.

v_gene: TRBV21-1; len: 12; j_gene: TRBJ1-2; CDR3aa: ASSKEPGGYGYT
v_gene: TRBV7-2; len: 13; j_gene: TRBJ2-5; CDR3aa: ASSLFDRTQETQY
v_gene: TRBV7-9; len: 12; j_gene: TRBJ1-3; CDR3aa: ASSPAGSGNTIY
v_gene: TRBV28; len: 10; j_gene: TRBJ1-1; CDR3aa: ALSGGGTEAF
v_gene: TRBV9; len: 15; j_gene: TRBJ2-1; CDR3aa: ASSVMRAGGSYNEQF
v_gene: TRBV28; len: 15; j_gene: TRBJ1-5; CDR3aa: ASSLSRRGRGNQPQH
v_gene: TRBV27; len: 14; j_gene: TRBJ1-2; CDR3aa: ASSPGTGLPNYGYT
v_gene: TRBV5-5; len: 13; j_gene: TRBJ1-1; CDR3aa: ASSLERGGITEAF
v_gene: TRBV4-3; len: 11; j_gene: TRBJ1-3; CDR3aa: ASSQDRGHTIY
v_gene: TRBV10-2; len: 9; j_gene: TRBJ1-1; CDR3aa: ASSLTDEAF
v_gene: TRBV5-1; len: 13; j_gene: TRBJ2-1; CDR3aa: ASSIGTSGFREQF